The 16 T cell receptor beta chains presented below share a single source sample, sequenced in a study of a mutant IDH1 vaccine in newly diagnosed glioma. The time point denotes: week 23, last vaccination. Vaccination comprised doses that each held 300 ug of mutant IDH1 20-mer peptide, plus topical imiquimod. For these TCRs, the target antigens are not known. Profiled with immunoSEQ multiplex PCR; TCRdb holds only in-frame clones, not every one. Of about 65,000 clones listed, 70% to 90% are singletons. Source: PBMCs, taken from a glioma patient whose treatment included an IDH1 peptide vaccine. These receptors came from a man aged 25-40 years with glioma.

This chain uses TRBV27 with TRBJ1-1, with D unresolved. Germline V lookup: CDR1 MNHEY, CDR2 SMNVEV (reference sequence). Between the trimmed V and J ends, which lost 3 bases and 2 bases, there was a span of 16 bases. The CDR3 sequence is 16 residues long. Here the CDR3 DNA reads TGTGCCAGCAGTTTTGGATGGGAGAAACCTAACACTGAAGCTTTCTTT. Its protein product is CASSFGWEKPNTEAFF.

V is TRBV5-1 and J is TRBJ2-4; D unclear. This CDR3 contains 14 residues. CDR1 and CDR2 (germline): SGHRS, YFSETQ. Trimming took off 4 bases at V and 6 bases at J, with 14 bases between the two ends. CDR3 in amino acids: CASSQDHQGNIQYF. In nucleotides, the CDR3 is TGCGCCAGCAGCCAGGACCATCAAGGAAACATTCAGTACTTC.

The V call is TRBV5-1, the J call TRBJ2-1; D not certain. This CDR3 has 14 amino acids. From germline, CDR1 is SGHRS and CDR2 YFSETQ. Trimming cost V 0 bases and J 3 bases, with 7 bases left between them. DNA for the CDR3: TGCGCCAGCAGCTTGGGACAAGACTACAATGAGCAGTTCTTC. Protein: CASSLGQDYNEQFF.

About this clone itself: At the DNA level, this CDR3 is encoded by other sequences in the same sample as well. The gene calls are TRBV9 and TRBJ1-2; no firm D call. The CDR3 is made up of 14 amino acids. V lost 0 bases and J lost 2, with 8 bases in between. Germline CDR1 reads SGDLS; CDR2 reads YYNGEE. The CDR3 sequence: CASSVAMENYGYTF. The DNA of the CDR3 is TGTGCCAGCAGCGTAGCAATGGAAAACTATGGCTACACCTTC.

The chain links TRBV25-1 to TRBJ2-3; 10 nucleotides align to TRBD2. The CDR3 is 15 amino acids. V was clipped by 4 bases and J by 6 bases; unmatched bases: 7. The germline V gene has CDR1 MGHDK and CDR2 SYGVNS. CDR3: CASSAVAGGPDTQYF. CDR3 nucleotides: TGTGCCAGCAGTGCTGTAGCGGGGGGCCCCGATACGCAGTATTTT.

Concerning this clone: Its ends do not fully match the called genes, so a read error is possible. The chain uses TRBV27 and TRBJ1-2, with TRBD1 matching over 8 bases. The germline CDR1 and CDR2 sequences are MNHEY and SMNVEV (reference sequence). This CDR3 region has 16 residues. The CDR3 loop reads CASSPGTGLPKYGYTF. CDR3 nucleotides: TGTGCCAGCAGTCCCGGGACAGGCCTACCTAAGTATGGCTACACCTTC.

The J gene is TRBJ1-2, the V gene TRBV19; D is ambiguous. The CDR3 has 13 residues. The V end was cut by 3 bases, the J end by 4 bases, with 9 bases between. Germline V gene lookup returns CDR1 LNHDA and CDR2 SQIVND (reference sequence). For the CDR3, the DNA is TGTGCCAGTAGTATTTTAGGCGGCTATGGCTACACCTTC. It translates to CASSILGGYGYTF.

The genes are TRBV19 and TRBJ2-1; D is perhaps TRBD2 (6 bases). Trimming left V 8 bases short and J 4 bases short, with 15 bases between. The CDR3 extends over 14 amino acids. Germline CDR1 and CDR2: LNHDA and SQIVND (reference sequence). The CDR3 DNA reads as TGTGCCAGTGGGAGGCCAGTACCTTACAATGAGCAGTTCTTC. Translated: CASGRPVPYNEQFF.

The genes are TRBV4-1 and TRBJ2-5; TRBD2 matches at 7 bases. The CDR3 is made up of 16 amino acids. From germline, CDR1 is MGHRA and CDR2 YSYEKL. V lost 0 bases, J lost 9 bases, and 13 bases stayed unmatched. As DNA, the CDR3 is TGCGCCAGCAGCCAAGACAAATCCGGCGGGGGACGGGCCCAGTACTTC. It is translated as CASSQDKSGGGRAQYF.

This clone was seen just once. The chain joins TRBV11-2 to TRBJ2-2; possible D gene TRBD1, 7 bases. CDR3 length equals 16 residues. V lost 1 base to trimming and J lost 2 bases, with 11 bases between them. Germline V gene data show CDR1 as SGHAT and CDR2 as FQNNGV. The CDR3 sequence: CASSLAQGTNTGELFF. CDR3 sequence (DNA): TGTGCCAGCAGCTTAGCACAGGGGACTAACACCGGGGAGCTGTTTTTT.

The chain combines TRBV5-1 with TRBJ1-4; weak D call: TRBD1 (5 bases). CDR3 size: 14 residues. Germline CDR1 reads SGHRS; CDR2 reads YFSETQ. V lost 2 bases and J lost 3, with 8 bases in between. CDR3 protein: CASSFQGSNEKLFF. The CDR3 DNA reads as TGCGCCAGCAGCTTTCAGGGTTCTAATGAAAAACTGTTTTTT. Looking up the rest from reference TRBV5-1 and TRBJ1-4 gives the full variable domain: KAGVTQTPRYLIKTRGQQVTLSCSPISGHRSVSWYQQTPGQGLQFLFEYFSETQRNKGNFPGRFSGRQFSNSRSEMNVSTLELGDSALYLCASSFQGSNEKLFFGSGTQLSVL.

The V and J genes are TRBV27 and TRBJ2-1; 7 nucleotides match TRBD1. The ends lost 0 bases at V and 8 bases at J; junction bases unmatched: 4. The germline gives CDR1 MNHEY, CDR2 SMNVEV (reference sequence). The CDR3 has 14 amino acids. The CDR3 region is CASSLSGRGHEQFF. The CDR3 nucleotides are TGTGCCAGCAGTTTATCTGGTAGGGGGCATGAGCAGTTCTTC.

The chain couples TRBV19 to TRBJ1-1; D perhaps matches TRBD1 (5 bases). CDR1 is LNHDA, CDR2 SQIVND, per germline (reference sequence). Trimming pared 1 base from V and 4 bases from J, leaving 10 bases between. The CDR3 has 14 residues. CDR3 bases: TGTGCCAGTAGTATAGGGGGCGGATTCACTGAAGCTTTCTTT. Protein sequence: CASSIGGGFTEAFF.

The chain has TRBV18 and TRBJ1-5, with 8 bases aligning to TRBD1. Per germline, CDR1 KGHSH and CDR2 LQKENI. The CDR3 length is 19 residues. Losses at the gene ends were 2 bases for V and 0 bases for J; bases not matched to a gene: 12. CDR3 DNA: TGTGCCAGCTCACCAGCAGGGGGCGGCGATTTTTATAGCAATCAGCCCCAGCATTTT. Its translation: CASSPAGGGDFYSNQPQHF. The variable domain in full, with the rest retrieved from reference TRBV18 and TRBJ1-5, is NAGVMQNPRHLVRRRGQEARLRCSPMKGHSHVYWYRQLPEEGLKFMVYLQKENIIDESGMPKERFSAEFPKEGPSILRIQQVVRGDSAAYFCASSPAGGGDFYSNQPQHFGDGTRLSIL.

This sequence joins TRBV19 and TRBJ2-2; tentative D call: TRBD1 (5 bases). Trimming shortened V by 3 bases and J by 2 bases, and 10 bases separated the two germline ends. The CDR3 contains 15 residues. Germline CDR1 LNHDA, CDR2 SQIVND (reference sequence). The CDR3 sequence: CASSIRAANTGELFF. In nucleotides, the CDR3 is TGTGCCAGTAGTATCAGGGCGGCAAACACCGGGGAGCTGTTTTTT.

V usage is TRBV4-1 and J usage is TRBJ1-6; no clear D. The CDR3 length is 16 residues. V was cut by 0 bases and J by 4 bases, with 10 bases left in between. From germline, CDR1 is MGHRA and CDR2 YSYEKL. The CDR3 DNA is TGCGCCAGCAGCCAAGACTCGTCAGGTTATAATTCACCCCTCCACTTT. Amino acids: CASSQDSSGYNSPLHF.